The 20 T cell receptor beta chains below come from one sample, sequenced in a study of pediatric ulcerative colitis. One to two pinch biopsies were taken from the rectum during colonoscopy. The repertoire was sequenced with immunoSEQ multiplex PCR; TCRdb's copy has only in-frame clones and lacks some. This table holds tens of thousands of clones, 60% to 85% found once. Sequencing was performed on gut tissue. Every receptor here comes from a girl aged 10 to 17 with moderate ulcerative colitis.

V gene TRBV29-1 combines with J gene TRBJ2-5, with 7 nucleotides matching TRBD2. V gave up 5 bases and J gave up 2 bases; unmatched junction bases: 8. The germline V gene encodes CDR1 SQVTM and CDR2 ANQGSEA. The CDR3 has 14 amino acids. CDR3 in DNA: TGCAGCGTTTCGGGGGGAGCACCTCAAGAGACCCAGTACTTC. Translation: CSVSGGAPQETQYF.

This chain uses TRBV27 with TRBJ1-4, with 8 bases lining up with TRBD1. CDR1 and CDR2 (germline): MNHEY, SMNVEV (reference sequence). This CDR3 is 15 amino acids long. J gave up 4 bases and V 8 bases, and 9 bases lay outside the gene matches. The CDR3 reads CASGSGTGFNEKLFF. The CDR3 coding sequence is TGTGCCAGCGGTTCCGGGACAGGCTTTAATGAAAAACTGTTTTTT.

The chain uses TRBV7-9 and TRBJ2-7; maybe TRBD1 (5 bases). Germline V CDR1 and CDR2: SEHNR, FQNEAQ (reference sequence). This CDR3 comprises 15 residues. Trimming removed 3 bases at V and 5 bases at J, with 17 bases between. The CDR3 nucleotides are TGTGCCAGCAGCTTTGGGCAGGGCATTACTAACGAGCAGTACTTC. Translation: CASSFGQGITNEQYF.

V and J are TRBV7-2 and TRBJ2-5; a possible D gene is TRBD1 (6 bases). The germline V and J ends were trimmed by 4 bases and 1 base, with 13 bases remaining between them. The CDR3 is 15 residues long. The germline CDR1 and CDR2 sequences are SGHTA and FQGNSA. The CDR3: CASSSPTGLQETQYF. DNA of the CDR3: TGTGCCAGCAGCTCCCCGACAGGACTCCAAGAGACCCAGTACTTC. Combining the CDR3 with reference TRBV7-2 and TRBJ2-5 gives the whole variable domain GAGVSQSPSNKVTEKGKDVELRCDPISGHTALYWYRQSLGQGLEFLIYFQGNSAPDKSGLPSDRFSAERTGGSVSTLTIQRTQQEDSAVYLCASSSPTGLQETQYFGPGTRLLVL.

The rearrangement joins TRBV6-1 to TRBJ2-7, with D maybe TRBD2 (6 bases). In germline, CDR1 is MNHNS, CDR2 SASEGT. The CDR3 consists of 12 residues. The V end lost 10 bases, the J end lost 4 bases, and 14 bases lay between the germline ends. Here the CDR3 DNA reads TGTGCCAACGGGGACTTCGGGTACGAGCAGTACTTC. This codes for CANGDFGYEQYF.

This clone occurred a few times. This rearrangement joins TRBV19 to TRBJ1-2; no clear D. Germline values: CDR1 LNHDA, CDR2 SQIVND (reference sequence). CDR3 length equals 13 residues. V shed 4 bases and J shed 1 base, with 7 bases lying between them. CDR3 bases: TGTGCCAGTAGTAGGCAGAATAACTATGGCTACACCTTC. Its protein is CASSRQNNYGYTF. Complete variable domain (other parts from reference TRBV19 and TRBJ1-2): DGGITQSPKYLFRKEGQNVTLSCEQNLNHDAMYWYRQDPGQGLRLIYYSQIVNDFQKGDIAEGYSVSREKKESFPLTVTSAQKNPTAFYLCASSRQNNYGYTFGSGTRLTVV.

This clone is classed as medium-sized. The J gene is TRBJ1-2, the V gene TRBV29-1, with 8 positions matching TRBD1. CDR1 and CDR2 from the germline V gene are SQVTM and ANQGSEA. The CDR3 length is 14 residues. With V trimmed by 0 bases and J by 4 bases, 4 bases remained unmatched. For the CDR3, the DNA is TGCAGCGTTGAAGATTGGACAGGGAGCTATGGCTACACCTTC. Residues: CSVEDWTGSYGYTF.

This clone has more than one count but fewer than ten. The genes are TRBV19 and TRBJ1-2; 7 positions agree with TRBD1. CDR1 LNHDA and CDR2 SQIVND come from the germline V gene (reference sequence). Germline trimming cut 7 bases from V and 8 bases from J; bases unmatched to any gene: 7. The CDR3 consists of 12 residues. The CDR3 nucleotides are TGTGCCAGTACCATACAGGGGTACGGCTACACCTTC. This translates into CASTIQGYGYTF.

This clone was picked up one time. The rearrangement uses TRBV7-9 and TRBJ1-2, with D possibly TRBD1 on 5 matching bases. The CDR3 loop spans 13 amino acids. Trimming removed 6 bases at V and 5 bases at J, with 13 bases between. Germline CDR1 and CDR2: SEHNR and FQNEAQ (reference sequence). The CDR3 region is CASSPTAGYGYTF. For the CDR3, the DNA is TGTGCCAGCAGTCCGACAGCCGGTTATGGCTACACCTTC.

The rearrangement uses TRBV5-5 and TRBJ2-1, with 8 nucleotides matching TRBD1. V trimming: 6 bases; J trimming: 4 bases; junction bases outside the gene matches: 9. The V gene's germline CDR1 is SGHKS and CDR2 YYEKEE (reference sequence). The CDR3 has 15 residues. The CDR3 DNA sequence: TGTGCCAGCATCCCAGGGGGCGCGGATTACAATGAGCAGTTCTTC. The encoded protein is CASIPGGADYNEQFF.

The chain recombines TRBV6-1 with TRBJ1-1; D might be TRBD1 (6 bases). This CDR3 region has 13 residues. The germline V gene encodes CDR1 MNHNS and CDR2 SASEGT. Deletions cut 6 bases from V and 1 base from J, with 9 bases between. The CDR3: CASSVQGNTEAFF. The CDR3 DNA sequence: TGTGCCAGCAGCGTACAGGGGAACACTGAAGCTTTCTTT.

CDR3 protein: CASSFGGALRGFVDTQYF. The CDR3 nucleotides are TGTGCCAGCAGTTTTGGTGGGGCTCTCCGGGGGTTCGTAGATACGCAGTATTTT. The chain has TRBV27 and TRBJ2-3, with D maybe TRBD2 (6 bases). The germline V and J ends were trimmed by 3 bases and 5 bases, with 24 bases remaining between them. Germline V gene sequence: CDR1 MNHEY, CDR2 SMNVEV (reference sequence). CDR3 length: 18 amino acids.

The chain uses TRBV7-2 and TRBJ1-1; D ambiguous. The CDR3 has 13 amino acids. Germline loops: CDR1 SGHTA, CDR2 FQGNSA. V gave up 5 bases and J gave up 7 bases, with 14 bases separating them. This CDR3 reads CASSPFLAGEAFF. The CDR3 bases are TGTGCCAGCAGCCCTTTTCTCGCCGGTGAAGCTTTCTTT.

This chain connects TRBV29-1 to TRBJ2-7, with TRBD1 identical over 9 bases. The ends lost 7 bases at V and 2 bases at J; junction bases unmatched: 9. The CDR3 runs 14 residues. The germline CDR1 and CDR2 sequences are SQVTM and ANQGSEA. The CDR3 DNA reads TGCAGCGCCTCAGGCGGGGACAGGGCCTACGAGCAGTACTTC. This gives the protein CSASGGDRAYEQYF.

In this sample, this clone turned up a few times. The rearrangement links TRBV4-2 to TRBJ2-7; a possible D gene is TRBD1 (6 bases). The CDR3 is made up of 22 amino acids. In germline, CDR1 is LGHNA, CDR2 YNFKEQ. V dropped 1 base and J dropped 2 bases, with 33 bases sitting between them. DNA of the CDR3: TGTGCCAGCAGCCAAGGTGGCTTCGAATCGGTCAGGGGCCCACTGAAGGCCTACGAGCAGTACTTC. As protein: CASSQGGFESVRGPLKAYEQYF.

The CDR3 sequence: CASSSIPGTGNSHEQYF. The CDR3 nucleotides are TGTGCCAGCAGCTCAATCCCCGGGACAGGGAATTCCCACGAGCAGTACTTC. The chain recombines TRBV7-9 with TRBJ2-7; 9 bases line up with TRBD1. CDR1 and CDR2 (germline): SEHNR, FQNEAQ (reference sequence). V gave up 4 bases and J gave up 5 bases; unmatched junction bases: 15. The CDR3 contains 17 residues.

V usage is TRBV28 and J usage is TRBJ2-7; D may be TRBD1 or TRBD2 (5 bases each). In germline, CDR1 is MDHEN, CDR2 SYDVKM. V lost 5 bases and J 3 bases, leaving 17 bases between the germline ends. The CDR3 is made up of 15 amino acids. The CDR3 coding sequence is TGTGCCAGCAGTCCTCCCGGGACCAAACTCTACGAGCAGTACTTC. It encodes CASSPPGTKLYEQYF. Combining the CDR3 with reference TRBV28 and TRBJ2-7 gives the whole variable domain DVKVTQSSRYLVKRTGEKVFLECVQDMDHENMFWYRQDPGLGLRLIYFSYDVKMKEKGDIPEGYSVSREKKERFSLILESASTNQTSMYLCASSPPGTKLYEQYFGPGTRLTVT.

V and J are TRBV5-1 and TRBJ2-7; perhaps TRBD2 as D (6 bases). The CDR3 is 14 amino acids. Deletions cut 0 bases from V and 4 bases from J, with 11 bases between. Germline V gene lookup returns CDR1 SGHRS and CDR2 YFSETQ. The CDR3 region is CASSLVPGDYEQYF. As DNA, the CDR3 is TGCGCCAGCAGCTTGGTTCCGGGGGATTACGAGCAGTACTTC.

This CDR3 reads CASSVFRNTEAFF. The CDR3 DNA sequence: TGTGCCAGCAGCGTATTTAGGAACACTGAAGCTTTCTTT. The chain combines TRBV9 with TRBJ1-1; D is unclear. Between the trimmed V and J ends, which lost 1 base and 1 base, there was a span of 5 bases. CDR1 is SGDLS and CDR2 is YYNGEE in the germline V gene. This CDR3 has 13 amino acids.

This sequence joins TRBV7-9 and TRBJ1-4; D gene ambiguous. Deletions cut 2 bases from V and 8 bases from J, with 9 bases between. Germline V CDR1 and CDR2: SEHNR, FQNEAQ (reference sequence). CDR3 length: 13 amino acids. In nucleotides, the CDR3 is TGTGCCAGCAGCTTATTGCAGGCAGAAAAACTGTTTTTT. It encodes CASSLLQAEKLFF.